A single sample is the source of the 11 T cell receptor beta chains below, sequenced in a study of cytomegalovirus exposure and HLA in healthy donors. 13 Jbeta primers and 60 Vbeta primers were used for the PCR. Clones were sequenced by immunoSEQ multiplex PCR, and TCRdb holds only the in-frame ones, with some missing. The sample records about 82,000 clones, less than 80% being singletons. Material: PBMCs. All receptors derive from a human donor in good health.

V gene TRBV4-3 combines with J gene TRBJ2-5; unclear D gene. The CDR3 extends over 13 amino acids. Looked up from germline, CDR1 is LGHNA and CDR2 is YSLEER. Trimming took 0 bases from V and 4 from J, leaving 6 bases between them. The CDR3 loop is CASSQDLAETQYF. The DNA for the CDR3 is TGCGCCAGCAGCCAAGATTTGGCAGAGACCCAGTACTTC.

This rearrangement joins TRBV7-4 to TRBJ1-3; no clear D. Germline V lookup: CDR1 SGHVT, CDR2 SQSDAQ. Trimming left V 6 bases short and J 3 bases short, with 24 bases between. This CDR3 has 18 amino acids. CDR3 bases: TGTGCCAGCAGGCCAGCCGGGCGCCCTGGGGAGGGTGGAAACACCATATATTTT. This codes for CASRPAGRPGEGGNTIYF.

This clone was seen a few times. V usage is TRBV30 and J usage is TRBJ1-6; 9 bases fit TRBD1. Germline-derived CDR1 and CDR2 are GTSNPN and SVGIG (reference sequence). This CDR3 has 19 amino acids. V lost 8 bases and J lost 7; bases outside the gene matches: 24. The CDR3 protein is CAPPTPPHPGGQGNSPLHF. For the CDR3, the DNA is TGTGCCCCACCGACCCCCCCCCATCCCGGGGGACAGGGAAATTCACCCCTCCACTTT.

The rearrangement joins TRBV7-8 to TRBJ1-5; no reliable D call. Germline loops: CDR1 SGHVS, CDR2 FQNEAQ. The V gene lost 8 bases and the J gene lost 2 bases, with 10 bases spanning the gap. The CDR3 spans 13 residues. CDR3 bases: TGTGCCAGCTCCGTCCGCGGCAATCAGCCCCAGCATTTT. This encodes CASSVRGNQPQHF.

As concerns this clone: The junction differs from germline at one of its ends, possibly a read error. The chain links TRBV12-5 to TRBJ1-2, with D maybe TRBD1 (5 bases). The CDR3 is 14 amino acids. The germline gives CDR1 LGHNT, CDR2 FRNRAP. CDR3 coding DNA: TGTGCTAGTGCCCGGGGCGGGGGGGAGTATGGCTACCCCTTC. Its translation: CASARGGGEYGYPF.

The chain links TRBV27 to TRBJ2-3; 8 bases fit TRBD2. CDR1 and CDR2 from the germline V gene are MNHEY and SMNVEV (reference sequence). CDR3 length equals 15 residues. The V gene end was trimmed by 5 bases and the J gene end by 6 bases; junction bases not matched to a gene: 10. The CDR3, as DNA: TGTGCCAGCAGTCATCTCAAGCGGGGGTTGGATACGCAGTATTTT. Its translation: CASSHLKRGLDTQYF.

V is TRBV7-9 and J is TRBJ2-1, with a weak D call TRBD1 (5 bases). Per the germline V gene, CDR1 is SEHNR and CDR2 is FQNEAQ (reference sequence). The CDR3 has 16 amino acids. Trimming removed 5 bases from V and 0 bases from J, with 14 bases in between. The CDR3 here is CASSPGRTTSYNEQFF. Here the CDR3 DNA reads TGTGCCAGCAGCCCCGGCCGGACAACCTCCTACAATGAGCAGTTCTTC.

This chain uses TRBV4-3 with TRBJ2-5; maybe TRBD1 (6 bases). The J call is uncertain, as TRBJ2-7 better fits the DNA end. This CDR3 is 19 amino acids long. Germline CDR1 is LGHNA and CDR2 is YSLEER. The CDR3 region is CASSQDRITYKNRVHEQYF. As DNA, the CDR3 is TGCGCCAGCAGCCAAGATCGAATCACGTATAAGAACAGGGTTCACGAGCAGTACTTC.

Comments on this clone: This CDR3 is also generated by other DNA sequences in the sample. This chain uses TRBV6-5 with TRBJ1-5; D gene unclear. Trimming shortened V by 4 bases and J by 2 bases, and 6 bases separated the two germline ends. The germline V gene encodes CDR1 MNHEY and CDR2 SVGAGI. There are 13 residues in the CDR3. The CDR3 coding sequence is TGTGCCAGCAGTTTTTCGGGCAATCAGCCCCAGCATTTT. Translation gives CASSFSGNQPQHF.

The chain uses TRBV6-6 and TRBJ2-2, with D unresolved. V lost 7 bases to trimming and J lost 9 bases, with 9 bases between them. The germline CDR1 and CDR2 sequences are MNHNY and SVGAGI (reference sequence). The CDR3 sequence is 11 residues long. The CDR3 reads CASTLYRELFF. CDR3 bases: TGTGCCAGCACACTATATCGGGAGCTGTTTTTT.

The CDR3 protein is CASSLLSESAEAFF. The CDR3 DNA reads as TGCGCCAGCAGCCTCTTGAGCGAGTCGGCTGAAGCTTTCTTT. The chain joins TRBV5-1 to TRBJ1-1; D gene uncertain. V was trimmed by 4 bases and J by 6 bases, leaving 16 bases between them. The CDR3 totals 14 residues. Germline values: CDR1 SGHRS, CDR2 YFSETQ.